This entry lists 13 T cell receptor beta chains sequenced from one sample in a study of CD8 T cells in ankylosing spondylitis. Overall study findings and caveats: Apparently characteristic of ankylosing spondylitis blood was a TCR beta motif (fewer than ten highly homologous variants).

These receptors' targets are unknown. TCRdb redid the calling of the 5' RACE reads with MiXCR, one entry per CDR3 protein. The sample has more than 300,000 distinct CDR3 sequences, less than 9.5% seen once. Material: blood, either unsorted or a sorted T cell fraction (not recorded which). The receptors shown here come from a male donor with ankylosing spondylitis.

This clonotype has only a few counts. The chain links TRBV20-1 to TRBJ2-5; TRBD1 aligns across 9 bases. The V gene's germline CDR1 is DFQATT and CDR2 SNEGSKA (reference sequence). Losses at the gene ends were 4 bases for V and 4 bases for J; bases not matched to a gene: 7. This CDR3 is built from 14 residues. The CDR3 is CSAKQQGAGETQYF. CDR3 nucleotide sequence: TGCAGTGCTAAGCAACAGGGGGCAGGAGAGACCCAGTACTTC.

This clonotype was recorded many times. The DNA of the CDR3 is TGTGCCAGCAGCTTAGCCTCAGGGGATCAGCCCCAGCATTTT. This sequence encodes CASSLASGDQPQHF. The gene calls are TRBV7-9 and TRBJ1-5, with D possibly being TRBD1 (6 bases). V was clipped by 0 bases and J by 5 bases, with 8 bases between them. Germline V gene data show CDR1 as SEHNR and CDR2 as FQNEAQ (reference sequence). CDR3 length equals 14 residues. Based on the CDR3 plus reference TRBV7-9 and TRBJ1-5, the full variable domain is DTGVSQNPRHKITKRGQNVTFRCDPISEHNRLYWYRQTLGQGPEFLTYFQNEAQLEKSRLLSDRFSAERPKGSFSTLEIQRTEQGDSAMYLCASSLASGDQPQHFGDGTRLSIL.

This clonotype was detected ten times or more. The chain employs TRBV6-5 and TRBJ2-7; 7 bases fit TRBD2. This CDR3 has 16 residues. Germline V gene lookup returns CDR1 MNHEY and CDR2 SVGAGI. V shed 1 base, J shed 0 bases, and the junction held 6 bases outside the gene matches. The CDR3 nucleotides read TGTGCCAGCAGTTACTTTGCTAGCGGTAGCTCCTACGAGCAGTACTTC. Its translation is CASSYFASGSSYEQYF.

The rearrangement joins TRBV20-1 to TRBJ1-1; D remains ambiguous. V dropped 1 base and J dropped 0 bases, with 6 bases sitting between them. Germline CDR1 DFQATT, CDR2 SNEGSKA (reference sequence). The CDR3 totals 13 residues. This chain's CDR3 is CSARVDMNTEAFF. CDR3 bases: TGCAGTGCTAGAGTCGATATGAACACTGAAGCTTTCTTT.

This clonotype was observed at least ten times. The chain is built from TRBV5-1 and TRBJ2-2; possibly TRBD1 for D (5 bases). Trimming left V 0 bases short and J 6 bases short, with 12 bases between. The germline V gene encodes CDR1 SGHRS and CDR2 YFSETQ. The CDR3 is made up of 15 amino acids. The CDR3, as DNA: TGCGCCAGCAGCTTGGACCAGGGTGCGGCCGGGGAGCTGTTTTTT. The encoded protein is CASSLDQGAAGELFF.

This clonotype was counted only a few times. The V gene is TRBV11-2, the J gene TRBJ2-1, with D perhaps matching TRBD1 (6 bases). V was clipped by 5 bases and J by 0 bases, with 11 bases between them. The CDR3 has 15 amino acids. Germline V gives CDR1 SGHAT, CDR2 FQNNGV. The CDR3 sequence: CASSQTGLSYNEQFF. CDR3 sequence (DNA): TGTGCCAGCAGCCAAACAGGGCTCTCCTACAATGAGCAGTTCTTC.

This clonotype was seen only a few times. The CDR3: CASSPGVAGTDTQYF. The CDR3 DNA follows: TGTGCCAGCAGCCCCGGGGTAGCGGGAACAGATACGCAGTATTTT. The chain couples TRBV7-2 to TRBJ2-3; 8 nucleotides line up with TRBD2. CDR1 SGHTA and CDR2 FQGNSA come from the germline V gene. Germline trimming cut 5 bases from V and 3 bases from J; bases unmatched to any gene: 7. The length of the CDR3 is 15 residues.

This clonotype occurred many times. The CDR3 region has the DNA TGCGCCAGCAGCCAAGAGGGAGGGTTCGGGGAGCTGTTTTTT. Its translation: CASSQEGGFGELFF. The genes are TRBV4-3 and TRBJ2-2; 7 bases fit TRBD2. Germline V CDR1 and CDR2: LGHNA, YSLEER. With V trimmed by 0 bases and J by 7 bases, 2 bases remained unmatched. This CDR3 has 14 residues.

This clonotype was counted ten times or more. The chain carries TRBV19 and TRBJ2-2; D gene unclear. This CDR3 has 13 residues. V lost 3 bases and J lost 5, with 7 bases in between. Germline CDR1 and CDR2: LNHDA and SQIVND (reference sequence). The CDR3 DNA sequence: TGTGCCAGTAGTATTATCGAGACCGGGGAGCTGTTTTTT. Translating it yields CASSIIETGELFF.

This clonotype has only a few counts. The J gene is TRBJ2-3, the V gene TRBV7-9, with D hard to call. V was trimmed by 3 bases and J by 4 bases, leaving 14 bases between them. The CDR3 totals 15 residues. Germline CDR1 and CDR2: SEHNR and FQNEAQ (reference sequence). As DNA, the CDR3 is TGTGCCAGCAGCTTCCTCGGCGGAAACTCAGATACGCAGTATTTT. Protein sequence: CASSFLGGNSDTQYF.

This clonotype was seen ten or more times. The chain couples TRBV7-2 to TRBJ1-1, with no clear D. Deletions cut 6 bases from V and 4 bases from J, with 12 bases between. The CDR3 loop spans 13 amino acids. Germline loops: CDR1 SGHTA, CDR2 FQGNSA. The CDR3 DNA reads as TGTGCCAGCAGTCTTGGGGTTGGCACTGAAGCTTTCTTT. Translating it yields CASSLGVGTEAFF.

This clonotype was picked up a small number of times. This chain uses TRBV6-2 or TRBV6-3 with TRBJ2-6, with a tentative D call TRBD1 (5 bases). CDR1 MNHEY and CDR2 SVGEGT come from the germline V gene. V was trimmed by 4 bases and J by 1 base, leaving 17 bases between them. The CDR3 totals 18 residues. CDR3 sequence reads: CASSSLTGIASGANVLTF. In DNA, the CDR3 is TGTGCCAGCAGTTCTCTTACAGGAATTGCGTCTGGGGCCAACGTCCTGACTTTC.

At least ten counts were recorded for this clonotype. The chain uses TRBV9 and TRBJ1-6, with D perhaps TRBD1 (6 bases). Germline loops: CDR1 SGDLS, CDR2 YYNGEE. The CDR3 consists of 15 residues. V lost 4 bases and J lost 8, with 16 bases in between. The CDR3 coding sequence is TGTGCCAGCAGCACACAGGGTAGAGTTGATTCACCCCTCCACTTT. It codes for CASSTQGRVDSPLHF.